The clone carrying this T cell receptor (beta chain) occurred once. This specimen comes from a study of blood T cell repertoires in COVID-19. Study-wide background: Sources were T cells, B-cell-depleted T cells, or PBMCs; the material itself was cDNA or gDNA.

Those enrolled, adults aged roughly 18 to 95 years, came from roughly 23 US areas. The repertoire was sequenced with immunoSEQ multiplex PCR; TCRdb's copy has only in-frame clones and lacks some. The table includes hundreds of thousands of clones, 88% detected once. Germline CDR1 reads SGHDT; CDR2 reads YYEEEE. The CDR3 has 15 residues. Between the trimmed V and J ends, which lost 0 bases and 2 bases, there was a span of 12 bases. Sequenced input: PBMCs or T cells enriched from blood (not recorded which). J is TRBJ2-7 and V is TRBV5-6; weak D call: TRBD2 (5 bases). This receptor was taken from a woman between 40 and 55 years old with acute COVID-19. CDR3 protein: CASSLAVERPYEQYF. CDR3 DNA sequence: TGTGCCAGCAGCTTGGCCGTCGAGCGGCCCTACGAGCAGTACTTC.